The 21 T cell receptor beta chains below come from one sample, sequenced in a study of blood T cell repertoires in COVID-19. The data were produced by immunoSEQ multiplex PCR, yet TCRdb's version contains in-frame clones alone and is incomplete. The sample holds about 150,000 clones; under 90% are singletons and the top ten take about 40%. The specimen sequenced was peripheral blood. The receptors were sampled from a human donor in a cohort sampled during active COVID-19.

The genes are TRBV27 and TRBJ1-1, with D unclear. Per the germline V gene, CDR1 is MNHEY and CDR2 is SMNVEV (reference sequence). CDR3 length equals 13 residues. V was pared by 3 bases and J by 0 bases, with 5 bases between. CDR3 region: CASSFTVNTEAFF. The CDR3 DNA follows: TGTGCCAGCAGTTTCACAGTGAACACTGAAGCTTTCTTT.

The CDR3 region has the DNA TGCGCCAGCAGCCAGACAGGTATGAACACTGAAGCTTTCTTT. Amino acids: CASSQTGMNTEAFF. The rearrangement uses TRBV10-2 and TRBJ1-1; TRBD1 is a possible D gene (6 bases). The length of the CDR3 is 14 residues. CDR1 and CDR2 (germline): WSHSY, SAAADI. The V gene lost 6 bases and the J gene lost 0 bases, with 11 bases spanning the gap.

The genes are TRBV12-5 and TRBJ1-4, with D hard to call. Germline V gene data show CDR1 as LGHNT and CDR2 as FRNRAP. CDR3 size: 11 residues. Trimming pared 5 bases from V and 5 bases from J, leaving 3 bases between. The CDR3 sequence: CASGQNEKLFF. The CDR3 region has the DNA TGTGCTAGTGGTCAAAATGAAAAACTGTTTTTT.

By sample fraction, this clone is large. The rearrangement joins TRBV12-5 to TRBJ1-5, with D hard to call. With 5 bases removed from V and 3 bases from J, the gap between germline ends came to 17 bases. CDR1 and CDR2 from the germline V gene are LGHNT and FRNRAP. There are 16 residues in the CDR3. This CDR3 is CASGASLEIFNQPQHF. The CDR3 nucleotides are TGTGCTAGTGGTGCATCACTGGAGATATTCAATCAGCCCCAGCATTTT.

The V gene is TRBV7-2, the J gene TRBJ2-2; D is unclear. CDR1 and CDR2 from the germline V gene are SGHTA and FQGNSA. CDR3 length: 14 residues. V was clipped by 3 bases and J by 3 bases, with 8 bases between them. CDR3 sequence reads: CASSFSPDTGELFF. DNA of the CDR3: TGTGCCAGCAGCTTCTCGCCGGACACCGGGGAGCTGTTTTTT.

The chain couples TRBV7-3 to TRBJ2-3, with TRBD1 as a possible D gene (6 bases). Trimming left V 4 bases short and J 3 bases short, with 8 bases between. Germline V gene lookup returns CDR1 SGHTA and CDR2 FQGTGA. The CDR3 has 13 amino acids. The CDR3 is CASSSGQTDTQYF. The CDR3 DNA follows: TGTGCCAGCAGCTCCGGACAGACAGATACGCAGTATTTT.

This clone came up once. This chain uses TRBV15 with TRBJ2-1; 8 bases are a match to TRBD2. The germline gives CDR1 LNHNV, CDR2 YYDKDF (reference sequence). The CDR3 contains 16 residues. V dropped 1 base and J dropped 6; count of bases not matched to a gene: 8. The CDR3 sequence is CATSRGRVAGPNEQFF. The CDR3 DNA reads TGTGCCACCAGCAGAGGGAGAGTAGCGGGACCCAATGAGCAGTTCTTC.

The V gene is TRBV10-3, the J gene TRBJ1-3, with a tentative D call TRBD1 (5 bases). Trimming removed 5 bases from V and 0 bases from J, with 14 bases in between. This CDR3 is built from 16 residues. From germline, CDR1 is ENHRY and CDR2 SYGVKD. CDR3 region: CAISSGTARSGNTIYF. The CDR3, as DNA: TGTGCCATCAGTTCCGGGACTGCCCGCTCTGGAAACACCATATATTTT.

In this sample, this clone turned up once. This chain uses TRBV7-9 with TRBJ2-3, with TRBD1 matching over 7 bases. The CDR3 is 17 residues long. V trimming: 4 bases; J trimming: 3 bases; junction bases outside the gene matches: 13. Germline CDR1 and CDR2: SEHNR and FQNEAQ (reference sequence). The CDR3 spells CASSSRQGRGGTDTQYF. The CDR3 nucleotides are TGTGCCAGCAGCTCACGACAGGGTAGGGGTGGGACAGATACGCAGTATTTT.

V gene TRBV4-1 combines with J gene TRBJ2-3; TRBD2 aligns across 7 bases. The CDR3 totals 14 residues. The V and J ends lost 4 bases and 2 bases, in that order; junction bases with no gene match: 3. The germline V gene encodes CDR1 MGHRA and CDR2 YSYEKL. In DNA, the CDR3 is TGCGCCAGCAGCCTGGGGGGGAACACAGATACGCAGTATTTT. Its translation is CASSLGGNTDTQYF.

V is TRBV28 and J is TRBJ2-7, with D possibly being TRBD1 (6 bases). Germline V gene sequence: CDR1 MDHEN, CDR2 SYDVKM. Trimming removed 8 bases at V and 4 bases at J, with 18 bases between. This CDR3 spans 14 amino acids. CDR3 in DNA: TGTGCCAGCCTCAGGGCAGGGGATAGTTACGAGCAGTACTTC. Protein: CASLRAGDSYEQYF.

The chain links TRBV18 to TRBJ1-3, with TRBD1 as a possible D gene (6 bases). The CDR3 sequence is 15 residues long. V gave up 3 bases and J gave up 0 bases, with 9 bases separating them. The germline V gene has CDR1 KGHSH and CDR2 LQKENI. The CDR3 DNA is TGTGCCAGCTCACCCTCAGGGGTCTCTGGAAACACCATATATTTT. It codes for CASSPSGVSGNTIYF.

V is TRBV14 and J is TRBJ1-1, with 8 bases lining up with TRBD1. Trimming removed 5 bases from V and 4 bases from J; junction bases left unmatched: 18. There are 18 residues in the CDR3. Germline-derived CDR1 and CDR2 are SGHDN and FVKESK. The CDR3 bases are TGTGCCAGCAGCTACCTGAGAGGGACAGGATTCCAGGGCACTGAAGCTTTCTTT. Amino acid sequence: CASSYLRGTGFQGTEAFF. The entire variable domain, with the rest obtained from reference TRBV14 and TRBJ1-1, is as follows: EAGVTQFPSHSVIEKGQTVTLRCDPISGHDNLYWYRRVMGKEIKFLLHFVKESKQDESGMPNNRFLAERTGGTYSTLKVQPAELEDSGVYFCASSYLRGTGFQGTEAFFGQGTRLTVV.

This clone appeared a few times. CDR3 sequence reads: CASSTGQGNTEAFF. The CDR3 DNA reads as TGCGCCAGCAGCACAGGACAGGGTAACACTGAAGCTTTCTTT. V gene TRBV5-1 combines with J gene TRBJ1-1, with 8 bases that match TRBD1. In germline, CDR1 is SGHRS, CDR2 YFSETQ. This CDR3 comprises 14 residues. Trimming removed 4 bases from V and 2 bases from J; junction bases left unmatched: 4.

The J gene is TRBJ1-2, the V gene TRBV21-1. TRBV21-1 is a listed pseudogene. CDR3 length equals 15 residues. The CDR3 here is CASSIVGRANYGYTF. The CDR3 nucleotides read TGTGCCAGCAGCATCGTAGGGAGAGCGAACTATGGCTACACCTTC.

This clone was counted a single time. The J gene is TRBJ2-1, the V gene TRBV11-3; 14 nucleotides match TRBD2. Germline CDR1 is SGHNT and CDR2 is YENEEA. V lost 1 base, J lost 5 bases, and 4 bases stayed unmatched. The CDR3 has 17 amino acids. The CDR3 here is CASSLATSGREDNEQFF. CDR3 in DNA: TGTGCCAGCAGCTTAGCGACTAGCGGGAGGGAAGACAATGAGCAGTTCTTC.

The CDR3 nucleotides read TGCAGCGTTGTTGCAGGGAACACCGGGGAGCTGTTTTTT. It codes for CSVVAGNTGELFF. This chain links TRBV29-1 with TRBJ2-2, with D hard to call. V lost 4 bases and J lost 1, with 7 bases in between. CDR1 is SQVTM and CDR2 is ANQGSEA in the germline V gene. This CDR3 contains 13 residues.

This clone was counted a few times. CDR3 nucleotide sequence: TGTGCCAGTAGTCTACGGACAGGAACAACTGAAGCTTTCTTT. Amino acids: CASSLRTGTTEAFF. The rearrangement joins TRBV19 to TRBJ1-1, with 7 bases identical to TRBD1. The CDR3 consists of 14 residues. Germline CDR1 is LNHDA and CDR2 is SQIVND (reference sequence). The ends lost 5 bases at V and 5 bases at J; junction bases unmatched: 8.

The rearrangement joins TRBV4-3 to TRBJ2-6; 13 bases agree with TRBD2. Germline values: CDR1 LGHNA, CDR2 YSLEER. The trim removed 0 bases at V and 0 bases at J, leaving 5 bases unmatched. This CDR3 is 20 amino acids long. CDR3 protein: CASSQELAGGLGSGANVLTF. CDR3 nucleotides: TGCGCCAGCAGCCAAGAACTAGCGGGAGGGTTAGGCTCTGGGGCCAACGTCCTGACTTTC.

V gene TRBV20-1 combines with J gene TRBJ1-5; tentative D call: TRBD1 (6 bases). V was shortened by 3 bases and J by 4 bases, with 10 bases between the two germline ends. This CDR3 is built from 13 residues. Germline V gene data show CDR1 as DFQATT and CDR2 as SNEGSKA (reference sequence). CDR3 in amino acids: CSASRGTNQPQHF. The DNA of the CDR3 is TGCAGTGCTAGTAGGGGGACAAATCAGCCCCAGCATTTT.

The chain employs TRBV12-3 or TRBV12-4 and TRBJ1-6; D is undetermined. V was cut by 0 bases and J by 10 bases, with 7 bases left in between. The CDR3 spans 13 residues. The CDR3 protein is CASSLATKSPLHF. The CDR3 bases are TGTGCCAGCAGTTTAGCGACAAAATCACCCCTCCACTTT.